The next 19 T cell receptor beta chains were all read from a single sample in a study of read filtering for tumor transcriptome and immune sequencing. From 350 to 500 ng of RNA, a library with molecular barcoded alpha/delta and beta/gamma adaptors was made. TCRdb fed the reads into MiXCR, producing one record per CDR3 protein. The data contain 50,000 to 65,000 distinct CDR3 sequences, approximately 19% of them singletons. Sequenced: a population of CD138-negative cells sorted from bone marrow. These receptors were obtained from a donor at least 40 years old with multiple myeloma.

This clonotype was detected ten times or more. The CDR3 bases are TGCGCCAGCAGCTTGGCGGGGGCTGTCACAGATACGCAGTATTTT. This codes for CASSLAGAVTDTQYF. V is TRBV5-1 and J is TRBJ2-3; the D call may be TRBD1 or TRBD2 (6 bases each). The CDR3 contains 15 residues. V shed 0 bases and J shed 2 bases, with 10 bases lying between them. Germline V gene sequence: CDR1 SGHRS, CDR2 YFSETQ.

Many counts were recorded for this clonotype. This chain connects TRBV29-1 to TRBJ1-4, with unresolved D. Trimming took off 6 bases at V and 2 bases at J, with 16 bases between the two ends. CDR3 length: 15 amino acids. CDR1 is SQVTM, CDR2 ANQGSEA, per germline. For the CDR3, the DNA is TGCAGCGTCGCTCCTTCCGACACGACTAATGAAAAACTGTTTTTT. It specifies CSVAPSDTTNEKLFF.

This clonotype was seen repeatedly, ten times or more. This chain joins TRBV5-4 and TRBJ2-5, with 8 bases fitting TRBD2. Looked up from germline, CDR1 is SGHNT and CDR2 is YYREEE (reference sequence). The CDR3 is made up of 15 amino acids. The trim removed 4 bases at V and 1 base at J, leaving 6 bases unmatched. CDR3 amino acids: CASSPSGGSQETQYF. CDR3 coding DNA: TGTGCCAGCAGCCCGTCGGGGGGGTCCCAAGAGACCCAGTACTTC.

Judged by abundance, this clonotype is medium-sized. The rearrangement links TRBV20-1 to TRBJ2-1; D perhaps matches TRBD2 (6 bases). V was shortened by 3 bases and J by 6 bases, with 15 bases between the two germline ends. The germline V gene has CDR1 DFQATT and CDR2 SNEGSKA (reference sequence). CDR3 length: 14 amino acids. The CDR3 sequence: CSASSGVIGNEQFF. The CDR3, as DNA: TGCAGTGCTAGTTCGGGGGTCATCGGCAATGAGCAGTTCTTC.

This clonotype was found many times. This chain joins TRBV12-3 or TRBV12-4 and TRBJ1-6; TRBD1 might be the D (6 bases). This CDR3 contains 13 residues. V dropped 3 bases and J dropped 7 bases, with 7 bases sitting between them. Here the CDR3 reads CASSLRGNSPLHF. As DNA, the CDR3 is TGTGCCAGCAGTTTGAGGGGGAATTCACCCCTCCACTTT.

This clonotype was found many times. The J gene is TRBJ2-7, the V gene TRBV2; 8 bases line up with TRBD2. CDR1 and CDR2 from the germline V gene are SNHLY and FYNNEI. The CDR3 is 14 residues long. With V trimmed by 5 bases and J by 4 bases, 7 bases remained unmatched. The CDR3 nucleotides read TGTGCCAGCAGTCCCGGGACTAGAAGATACGAGCAGTACTTC. This codes for CASSPGTRRYEQYF.

Concerning this clonotype: A much bigger clone sits one base away, suggesting this may be a read error. Here the CDR3 omits its conserved ending phenylalanine or tryptophan, so a read error is the likely source. The chain links TRBV10-3 to TRBJ2-1, with 7 bases lining up with TRBD1. V trimming: 7 bases; J trimming: 4 bases; junction bases outside the gene matches: 4. The germline V gene encodes CDR1 ENHRY and CDR2 SYGVKD. The CDR3 is made up of 13 amino acids. CDR3 sequence: CAINEGQYNEQFS. In DNA, the CDR3 is TGTGCCATCAACGAGGGACAGTACAATGAGCAGTTCTCC.

Comment on this clonotype: The junction shows a germline mismatch at one end, possibly a read error. The rearrangement uses TRBV20-1 and TRBJ2-3; 13 bases are a match to TRBD2. Looked up from germline, CDR1 is DFQATT and CDR2 is SNEGSKA (reference sequence). The CDR3 spans 14 residues. CDR3 loop: CSAETSGGANMQYF. The CDR3 DNA reads TGTAGTGCCGAAACTAGCGGGGGGGCCAATATGCAGTATTTT.

This clonotype was detected many times. J is TRBJ2-7 and V is TRBV29-1; D is unresolved. The germline V gene has CDR1 SQVTM and CDR2 ANQGSEA. Trimming removed 7 bases at V and 2 bases at J, with 30 bases between. This CDR3 contains 18 residues. The CDR3, as DNA: TGCAGCGCCTCAATCCCCTCGGGCCGCCTGACCCGACCCTACGAGCAGTACTTC. It specifies CSASIPSGRLTRPYEQYF.

This clonotype was recorded at least ten times. The chain employs TRBV29-1 and TRBJ1-1; D perhaps matches TRBD1 (6 bases). Looked up from germline, CDR1 is SQVTM and CDR2 is ANQGSEA. CDR3 size: 12 residues. Trimming cost V 4 bases and J 1 base, with 7 bases left between them. The CDR3 loop reads CSVATGNTEAFF. In nucleotides, the CDR3 is TGCAGCGTTGCGACAGGGAACACTGAAGCTTTCTTT.

This clonotype has only a few counts. Likely a read error: the CDR3 ends without its conserved phenylalanine or tryptophan. This sequence joins TRBV3-1 and TRBJ2-7, with 8 bases that match TRBD2. Germline loops: CDR1 LGHDT, CDR2 YNNKEL (reference sequence). The J segment lost 3 bases and the V segment lost 4 bases, leaving 5 bases of the junction unmatched. The CDR3 has 14 residues. This chain's CDR3 is CASSLTSGSYEQYL. DNA of the CDR3: TGTGCCAGCAGCCTTACTAGCGGAAGCTACGAGCAGTACCTC.

This chain connects TRBV10-3 to TRBJ2-7, with 10 bases lining up with TRBD1. V was clipped by 6 bases and J by 6 bases; unmatched bases: 11. The CDR3 covers 15 residues. The germline V gene encodes CDR1 ENHRY and CDR2 SYGVKD. CDR3 amino acids: CAIRQGTGVSGEQYF. The CDR3 coding sequence is TGTGCCATCAGGCAGGGGACAGGGGTTAGCGGCGAGCAGTACTTC.

This clonotype was detected ten times or more. The V and J genes are TRBV6-5 and TRBJ2-2; the match to TRBD1 covers 7 bases. Germline lookup yields CDR1 MNHEY and CDR2 SVGAGI. Unmatched junction bases numbered 2, after V lost 2 bases and J lost 5 bases. The CDR3 consists of 14 residues. The CDR3 coding sequence is TGTGCCAGCAGTTACCGACAGGGAACCGGGGAGCTGTTTTTT. Translated, it gives CASSYRQGTGELFF.

About this clonotype: A single base separates this from a much larger clone, so it may be a read error. This chain connects TRBV6-5 to TRBJ2-5; TRBD2 aligns across 11 bases. The J segment lost 4 bases and the V segment lost 5 bases, leaving 6 bases of the junction unmatched. CDR3 length: 15 residues. Looked up from germline, CDR1 is MNHEY and CDR2 is SVGAGI. Here the CDR3 DNA reads TGTGCCAGCAGTGAGACTAGCGGGGTTCTAGAGACCCAGTACTTC. Residues: CASSETSGVLETQYF.

A word on this clonotype: A single base separates this from a much larger clone, so it may be a read error. V gene TRBV29-1 combines with J gene TRBJ2-1; the match to TRBD2 covers 7 bases. Germline assignment: CDR1 SQVTM and CDR2 ANQGSEA. This CDR3 region has 17 residues. Written as DNA, the CDR3 is TGCAGCGTTGTTCCTCCAGCGGGGTGGTCGGGCTACAATGGGCAGTTCTTC. As protein: CSVVPPAGWSGYNGQFF.

The sample holds many counts of this clonotype. This CDR3 is CASSQIKADTQYF. The CDR3 DNA is TGTGCCAGCTCACAAATAAAAGCAGATACGCAGTATTTT. The chain has TRBV18 and TRBJ2-3; D remains unclear. The ends were cut back, 4 bases at V and 4 bases at J, with 9 bases in the middle. The CDR3 loop spans 13 amino acids. The germline gives CDR1 KGHSH, CDR2 LQKENI.

At least ten counts were recorded for this clonotype. This chain links TRBV20-1 with TRBJ2-5, with 8 bases that match TRBD2. Trimming took 7 bases from V and 0 from J; bases not matched to a gene: 7. CDR1 and CDR2 (germline): DFQATT, SNEGSKA (reference sequence). The CDR3 consists of 14 residues. CDR3 loop: CSERAGANQETQYF. The CDR3 DNA reads TGCAGTGAGAGAGCGGGAGCGAACCAAGAGACCCAGTACTTC.

This clonotype was picked up many times. This rearrangement joins TRBV28 to TRBJ1-2, with D hard to call. V was shortened by 2 bases and J by 3 bases, with 4 bases between the two germline ends. Germline CDR1 is MDHEN and CDR2 is SYDVKM. The CDR3 runs 12 residues. The CDR3 DNA follows: TGTGCCAGCAGTTTAAAGGACTATGGCTACACCTTC. This gives the protein CASSLKDYGYTF.

At least ten counts were recorded for this clonotype. This sequence joins TRBV21-1 and TRBJ1-1; the D call TRBD1 from the table was never checked on the DNA. TRBV21-1 is annotated as a pseudogene. The CDR3 spans 13 residues. DNA for the CDR3: TGTGCCAGCAGCAAACTAGACAGGGACGAAGCTTTCTTT. Encoded protein: CASSKLDRDEAFF.